This T cell receptor (beta chain) is drawn from a study of blood T cell repertoires in COVID-19. Turning to the study itself: COVID-19 samples collected from the United States, Italy and Spain covered acute and convalescent phases. T cells, B-cell-depleted T cells, or PBMCs supplied cDNA or gDNA.

Per the authors' pipeline: By means of reference gene primer amplification, nucleated cell counts were estimated. Generated by immunoSEQ multiplex PCR, the TCRdb table keeps only in-frame clones and is missing some. V and J calls and clone size are as listed in that table; D and trimming were resolved from the DNA. The sample records 92,000 or so clones, roughly 78% being singletons. Looked up from germline, CDR1 is SEHNR and CDR2 is FQNEAQ (reference sequence). V gave up 5 bases and J gave up 5 bases; unmatched junction bases: 6. The CDR3 is 15 residues long. Sample: peripheral blood. The chain recombines TRBV7-9 with TRBJ2-5, with 12 bases aligning to TRBD1. The sequence was collected from a woman at least 80 years old with acute or convalescent COVID-19. The CDR3 nucleotides read TGTGCCAGCAGCCGTGGGACAGGGGGCCGGGAGACCCAGTACTTC. It codes for CASSRGTGGRETQYF.